This TCR beta chain was observed in a study of tumor-infiltrating lymphocytes in primary liver carcinoma. Study summary: Both sexes were represented among patients, who were 30 to 69 years old. Tissue type made little difference to sample yields of roughly 3.65 to 7.13 million productive TCRbeta reads. Overall study results and limits: Relative to tumor region pairs, the tumor-adjacent and tumor-blood pairs showed overlap that was lower. Unsorted bulk sampling ruled out any CD4+ versus CD8+ repertoire comparison.

TCR beta cDNA came from around 0.5 ug total RNA, primed with a constant-region primer. Three nested multiplex PCR rounds, a slightly modified ARM-PCR, produced the libraries for TCR beta. Both of the initial two PCR rounds ran for roughly 10 cycles and employed TRBV1-TRBV30 forward primers alongside a C-beta reverse primer. TCRdb re-called the multiplex PCR reads with MiXCR, one entry per CDR3 protein. Among roughly 180,000 distinct CDR3 sequences listed, less than 65% were seen once. Unmatched junction bases numbered 7, after V lost 4 bases and J lost 0 bases. Germline values: CDR1 SQVTM, CDR2 ANQGSEA. The CDR3 is made up of 15 amino acids. Germline DNA was extracted alongside blood RNA, which was obtained from unsorted whole blood. There are a few counts of this clonotype. Its target is not known.

J is TRBJ2-5 and V is TRBV29-1; 8 positions agree with TRBD2. Source material: peripheral blood. The receptor was isolated from a man aged 40-49 years with primary liver carcinoma and hepatitis B virus infection. The CDR3 here is CSVAGLAGNQETQYF. In DNA form, the CDR3 reads TGCAGCGTTGCGGGGCTAGCGGGTAACCAAGAGACCCAGTACTTC.